This T cell receptor (beta chain) was identified during a study of T-cell reconstitution after alpha-beta-depleted transplantation in children. The V gene's germline CDR1 is SNHLY and CDR2 FYNNEI. CDR3 length: 15 residues. After removal of 7 bases from V and 4 bases from J, the junction contained 12 bases not matched to a gene. As it was prepared, the TCRbeta library received unique molecular identifiers. MiXCR was run by TCRdb on the PCR reads, yielding one entry per CDR3 protein. The sample lists approximately 250,000 distinct CDR3 sequences, 20% to 30% occurring once. The chain recombines TRBV2 with TRBJ2-7, with 8 bases that match TRBD1. The receptor comes from a girl aged 2 to 10 with Fanconi anemia, due to receive a stem cell transplant. Sequenced material: PBMCs, taken before TCRalphabeta/CD19-depleted stem cell transplant. The CDR3 region has the DNA TGTGCCAGCAAGGTCAGGGGGACAGGAGTATACGAGCAGTACTTC. Its protein is CASKVRGTGVYEQYF.